This TCR beta chain emerged from a study of blood T cell repertoires in COVID-19. Losses at the gene ends were 2 bases for V and 7 bases for J; bases not matched to a gene: 13. The CDR3 runs to 17 residues. Germline V CDR1 and CDR2: SGHDT, YYEEEE. Methods used by the authors: Quantification of nucleated cells was approximated via reference gene primer amplification. Here immunoSEQ multiplex PCR was the method, and the copy in TCRdb shows in-frame clones only, minus some. That table is the source of V, J and clone size, and D and trimming were worked out from the DNA. The data contain around 240,000 clones, around 80% of them singletons.

This TCR came from a woman aged 40-49 years who had recovered from COVID-19. The rearrangement uses TRBV5-6 and TRBJ1-2, with 11 bases fitting TRBD1. Input material: peripheral blood. CDR3 residues: CASSFIRDRGLSGGYTF. CDR3 sequence (DNA): TGTGCCAGCAGCTTTATCCGGGACAGGGGGTTATCGGGTGGCTACACCTTC.